Sequencing of this T cell receptor beta chain was carried out in a study of blood T cell repertoires in COVID-19. Cohort allocation depended upon clinical history that participants reported. Within the 2 weeks before study entry, each person in the exposed group met a COVID-19 case. Authors' processing steps: Estimation of nucleated cell counts relied on the amplification of reference gene primers. Measured with immunoSEQ multiplex PCR; TCRdb has only the in-frame clones, and not every one. V and J calls and clone size are those listed in that table; D and trimming were worked out from the DNA. The profile covers 200,000 to 250,000 clones, with around nine tenths appearing a single time and 4.5% to 5.5% taken by the ten largest. This CDR3 region has 13 residues. In germline, CDR1 is SGHTA, CDR2 FQGTGA. J lost 7 bases, V lost 3 bases, and 3 bases had no gene match.

The genes are TRBV7-3 and TRBJ2-1; 7 nucleotides align to TRBD2. The receptor's source is a woman aged 25 to 39 who had been exposed to COVID-19. Sequencing was done on a sample of PBMCs or T cells enriched from blood (not recorded which). In nucleotides, the CDR3 is TGTGCCAGCAGCTTGACTAGCCGGAATGAGCAGTTCTTC. This encodes CASSLTSRNEQFF.